Listed here is a single T cell receptor beta chain. As yet, its antigen is unknown. TCRdb passed the reads through MiXCR, listing each CDR3 protein once. The sample shows some 680,000 distinct CDR3 sequences, 35% of them seen only once. The CDR3 is 15 residues long. Per the germline V gene, CDR1 is SEHNR and CDR2 is FQNEAQ (reference sequence). V lost 10 bases to trimming and J lost 1 base; unmatched junction nucleotides: 7. The data derive from a study of T cell repertoires in cytomegalovirus infection. Study-level findings and limits: Carriers of CMV plus the relevant HLA were identified by cumulative public TCR beta family frequency.

The rearrangement links TRBV7-9 to TRBJ1-5, with TRBD1 matching over 10 bases. The clonotype comes from a human donor in good health (CMV status not recorded). Some clones in this sample may be carry-over from other donors' samples. Sequenced input: PBMCs. The CDR3 reads CATSEGQGSNQPQHF. The CDR3 DNA reads TGTGCCACCTCGGAGGGACAGGGGAGCAATCAGCCCCAGCATTTT. Full variable domain (rest looked up from reference TRBV7-9 and TRBJ1-5): DTGVSQNPRHKITKRGQNVTFRCDPISEHNRLYWYRQTLGQGPEFLTYFQNEAQLEKSRLLSDRFSAERPKGSFSTLEIQRTEQGDSAMYLCATSEGQGSNQPQHFGDGTRLSIL.